One and the same sample provided the 5 T cell receptor beta chains below, sequenced in a study of identical twins. Each CDR3 protein gets one entry after TCRdb re-called the 5' RACE reads with MiXCR. The sample lists more than 1.5 million distinct CDR3 sequences, around a third seen once, with approximately 0.25% in the top ten. Sample: cord blood. The receptors here all came from a newborn girl in good health.

This clonotype came up a few times. The chain combines TRBV20-1 with TRBJ1-5, with 9 positions matching TRBD1. Per germline, CDR1 DFQATT and CDR2 SNEGSKA (reference sequence). V gave up 1 base and J gave up 0 bases; unmatched junction bases: 10. The CDR3 contains 18 residues. CDR3 sequence: CSARGRPGQGYSNQPQHF. The CDR3 nucleotides read TGCAGTGCTAGAGGGAGACCGGGACAGGGCTATAGCAATCAGCCCCAGCATTTT.

This chain connects TRBV7-6 to TRBJ1-5, with TRBD1 as a possible D gene (5 bases). The CDR3 has 15 amino acids. V was clipped by 1 base and J by 3 bases, with 10 bases between them. Germline lookup yields CDR1 SGHVS and CDR2 FNYEAQ. CDR3 in amino acids: CASSLVFGANQPQHF. The DNA of the CDR3 is TGTGCCAGCAGCTTAGTATTCGGGGCCAATCAGCCCCAGCATTTT.

The CDR3 loop is CASSLAGVLGYTF. In DNA form, the CDR3 reads TGTGCCAGCAGCTTAGCAGGCGTACTGGGCTACACCTTC. The V call is TRBV7-9, the J call TRBJ1-2; D is ambiguous. Germline values: CDR1 SEHNR, CDR2 FQNEAQ (reference sequence). The CDR3 consists of 13 residues. V lost 0 bases and J lost 8, with 10 bases in between.

The gene calls are TRBV25-1 and TRBJ1-6; 7 positions match TRBD1. This CDR3 spans 13 amino acids. CDR1 and CDR2 (germline): MGHDK, SYGVNS. J was trimmed by 6 bases and V by 8 bases; bases with no gene match: 4. The CDR3 is CASAGTANSPLHF. DNA for the CDR3: TGTGCCAGCGCTGGGACAGCTAATTCACCCCTCCACTTT.

A word on this clonotype: Its ends do not fully match the called genes, so a read error is possible. The chain is built from TRBV29-1 and TRBJ2-1; perhaps TRBD2 as D (6 bases). The CDR3 is 13 amino acids. Germline V gene data show CDR1 as SQVTM and CDR2 as ANQGSEA. The CDR3 coding sequence is TGCGGCGTTTCCGGGAGTTCCTACAATGAGCAGTTCTTC. Protein product: CGVSGSSYNEQFF.